This T cell receptor (beta chain) was sequenced during a study of T cell repertoires in cytomegalovirus infection. This clonotype was seen at least ten times. Its target is unknown. CDR3 length: 15 amino acids. Trimming stripped 6 bases from V and 0 bases from J, with 14 bases between. Per germline, CDR1 MNHEY and CDR2 SMNVEV (reference sequence). From the reads, TCRdb called clonotypes with MiXCR, one entry per CDR3 protein. The sample lists 70,000 or so distinct CDR3 sequences; 25% to 30% were seen once. Sequences were derived from CD8+ T cells from cultured PBMCs, sampled from culture after CMV antigen stimulation. The chain combines TRBV27 with TRBJ1-1; D remains ambiguous. The source is a human donor in good health (CMV status not recorded). Some clones in this sample may be carry-over from other donors' samples. The CDR3 sequence: CASRMGIGLNTEAFF. CDR3 DNA: TGTGCCAGCAGAATGGGGATAGGGTTGAACACTGAAGCTTTCTTT.